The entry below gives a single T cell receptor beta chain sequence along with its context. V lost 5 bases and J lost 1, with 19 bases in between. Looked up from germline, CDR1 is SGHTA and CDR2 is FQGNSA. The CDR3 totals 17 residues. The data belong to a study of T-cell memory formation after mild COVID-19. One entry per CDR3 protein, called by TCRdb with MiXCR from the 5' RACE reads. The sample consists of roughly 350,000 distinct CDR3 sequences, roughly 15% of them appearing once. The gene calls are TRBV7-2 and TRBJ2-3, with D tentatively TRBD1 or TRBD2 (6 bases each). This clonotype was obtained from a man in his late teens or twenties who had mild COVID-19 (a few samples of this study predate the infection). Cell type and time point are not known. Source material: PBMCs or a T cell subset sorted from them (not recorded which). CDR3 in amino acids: CASSQQRGASGTDTQYF. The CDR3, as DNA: TGTGCCAGCAGCCAACAGAGGGGGGCGTCCGGCACAGATACGCAGTATTTT.